Listed below are T cell receptor beta chains from one sample, sequenced in a study of blood T cell repertoires in COVID-19. Here immunoSEQ multiplex PCR was the method, and the copy in TCRdb shows in-frame clones only, minus some. The sample holds approximately 220,000 clones, roughly 80% seen once. Sequencing used peripheral blood. The source of these receptors is a woman of 80 years or more with acute or convalescent COVID-19. Each CDR3 is given with its conserved first and last residue. The D gene is left open where the match is weak. Part of the rows lack a size; the others show once, few, many or a class for expanded clones.

cdr3_aa cdr3_nt v_call clone_size d_call j_call
CASSYSGVGTYEQYF TGTGCCAGCAGTTACTCAGGGGTTGGGACCTACGAGCAGTACTTC TRBV6-2/TRBV6-3 - - TRBJ2-7
CARSLGISSYGYTF TGTGCCAGAAGCCTCGGTATCTCCTCCTATGGCTACACCTTC TRBV5-3 few - TRBJ1-2
CARIPTGEAASGNTIYF TGTGCCAGGATACCAACAGGGGAGGCTGCCTCTGGAAACACCATATATTTT TRBV25-1 - TRBD1 TRBJ1-3
CAGDRGGNTIYF TGTGCCGGAGACAGGGGTGGAAACACCATATATTTT TRBV30 - TRBD1 TRBJ1-3
CASSPRVRTGGTGELFF TGTGCCAGCAGCCCTAGGGTGAGGACAGGGGGCACCGGGGAGCTGTTTTTT TRBV7-2 - TRBD1 TRBJ2-2
CSASLGSGRLETQYF TGCAGTGCTAGTCTCGGTAGCGGGAGACTTGAGACCCAGTACTTC TRBV20-1 - TRBD2 TRBJ2-5
CASSLAGYREETQYF TGTGCCAGCAGCTTAGCGGGCTACCGAGAAGAGACCCAGTACTTC TRBV7-2 - - TRBJ2-5
CASSIGGTGGNTEAFF TGTGCCAGTAGTATAGGAGGGACAGGGGGGAATACTGAAGCTTTCTTT TRBV19 few TRBD1 TRBJ1-1
CASSQEGATAPGNYGYTF TGTGCCAGCAGCCAAGAAGGAGCGACAGCGCCCGGGAACTATGGCTACACCTTC TRBV4-2 - - TRBJ1-2
CASSQSYLAAGKETQYF TGTGCCAGCAGCCAATCTTACTTGGCGGCGGGGAAAGAGACCCAGTACTTC TRBV3-1/TRBV3-2 - - TRBJ2-5
CASNQGGRQETQYF TGTGCCAGCAACCAGGGTGGGCGGCAAGAGACCCAGTACTTC TRBV5-4 - - TRBJ2-5
CASSLVRQYNEQFF TGTGCCAGCAGCTTGGTACGTCAGTACAATGAGCAGTTCTTC TRBV5-8 - - TRBJ2-1
CASRGQGAYGYTF TGTGCCAGCAGGGGACAGGGGGCGTATGGCTACACCTTC TRBV6-5 - TRBD1 TRBJ1-2
CASSGTSGGAGGTQYF TGTGCCAGCAGTGGGACTAGCGGGGGGGCAGGAGGTACGCAGTATTTT TRBV2 - TRBD2 TRBJ2-3
CASSFSGTGASDEQFF TGCGCCAGCAGCTTCTCCGGGACAGGGGCTTCGGATGAGCAGTTCTTC TRBV5-1 - TRBD1 TRBJ2-1
CASSSFPRQGQGYTF TGTGCCAGCAGTTCTTTTCCCCGGCAGGGTCAAGGCTACACCTTC TRBV6-5 - - TRBJ1-2
CSVPPGGLGYNEQFF TGCAGCGTTCCCCCAGGGGGATTGGGATACAATGAGCAGTTCTTC TRBV29-1 - TRBD1 TRBJ2-1
CASSLSYGGGSNQPQHF TGTGCCAGCAGCTTGTCTTACGGGGGGGGTAGCAATCAGCCCCAGCATTTT TRBV5-8 - - TRBJ1-5
CASSFRVNYGYTF TGTGCCAGCAGTTTTCGGGTAAACTATGGCTACACCTTC TRBV12-3/TRBV12-4 many - TRBJ1-2
CASSQVGLVWDEQFF TGTGCCAGCAGCCAAGTGGGACTAGTCTGGGATGAGCAGTTCTTC TRBV14 - TRBD2 TRBJ2-1
CASSKATGGRREQYF TGTGCCAGCAGTAAAGCCACAGGGGGGCGACGCGAGCAGTACTTC TRBV2 - TRBD1 TRBJ2-7
CASSYSRDRWNYGYTF TGTGCCAGCAGTTACAGTCGGGACAGGTGGAACTATGGCTACACCTTC TRBV28 - TRBD1 TRBJ1-2
CAWRVGDRTASPAFF TGTGCCTGGAGAGTGGGTGACCGGACAGCTTCCCCAGCTTTCTTT TRBV30 once - TRBJ1-1
CASSDTQGARYSPLHF TGTGCCAGCAGTGATACTCAGGGGGCAAGGTATTCACCCCTCCACTTT TRBV2 - TRBD1 TRBJ1-6
CASSSNGGNQPQHF TGCGCCAGCAGCTCAAACGGGGGGAATCAGCCCCAGCATTTT TRBV5-1 - - TRBJ1-5
CASSRQASYEQYF TGTGCCAGCAGCCGACAGGCCTCCTACGAGCAGTACTTC TRBV7-9 - - TRBJ2-7
CASGFSTGTEAFF TGTGCTAGTGGTTTCTCAACAGGCACTGAAGCTTTCTTT TRBV12-5 - - TRBJ1-1
CASSLGTGGSYEQYF TGTGCCAGCAGCTTAGGAACGGGTGGGTCCTACGAGCAGTACTTC TRBV11-2 - - TRBJ2-7
CASNPGATSGNTIYF TGTGCCAGCAATCCGGGAGCTACCTCTGGAAACACCATATATTTT TRBV6-6 few - TRBJ1-3
CASSLVGGGYGYTF TGCGCCAGCAGCTTGGTGGGGGGTGGCTATGGCTACACCTTC TRBV5-1 once - TRBJ1-2
CASTSRDRDNQPQHF TGTGCCAGTACTTCCCGGGACAGAGACAATCAGCCCCAGCATTTT TRBV19 - TRBD1 TRBJ1-5
CASSEGDRVYEKLFF TGTGCCAGCAGTGAAGGGGACAGGGTCTACGAAAAACTGTTTTTT TRBV6-1 - TRBD1 TRBJ1-4
CASSQVFGDSSYEQYF TGCGCCAGCAGCCAAGTTTTTGGGGACAGCTCCTACGAGCAGTACTTC TRBV4-1 - TRBD1 TRBJ2-7
CASSSRRDRPYEQYF TGTGCCAGCAGCTCCCGGAGAGACCGCCCCTACGAGCAGTACTTC TRBV7-2 - - TRBJ2-7
CASSLGQTVTYGYTF TGCGCCAGCAGCTTGGGACAGACCGTAACCTATGGCTACACCTTC TRBV5-1 - - TRBJ1-2
CASSPLTGTSNIQYF TGTGCCAGTAGCCCCCTGACGGGAACATCAAACATTCAGTACTTC TRBV19 - - TRBJ2-4
CASSRIPTEQYF TGTGCCAGCAGCCGAATACCTACGGAGCAGTACTTC TRBV14 - - TRBJ2-7
CASSDTGEGNQPQHF TGTGCCAGCAGTGATACAGGGGAGGGCAATCAGCCCCAGCATTTT TRBV6-4 few TRBD1 TRBJ1-5
CASSLRGTNEKLFF TGTGCCAGCAGCTTGCGGGGCACTAATGAAAAACTGTTTTTT TRBV7-9 - - TRBJ1-4
CASSSGPGTRTDTQYF TGTGCCAGCAGTTCAGGTCCGGGAACCCGCACAGATACGCAGTATTTT TRBV2 - - TRBJ2-3
CASSEEGLADTDTQYF TGCGCCAGCAGTGAGGAGGGACTAGCGGACACAGATACGCAGTATTTT TRBV10-1 - TRBD2 TRBJ2-3
CASSLSDPGDGYTF TGCGCCAGCAGCTTGTCCGACCCAGGGGATGGCTACACCTTC TRBV5-1 - - TRBJ1-2
CASMGGSSYEQYF TGTGCCAGCATGGGGGGAAGCTCCTACGAGCAGTACTTC TRBV6-5 once - TRBJ2-7
CASTRGEGPYNEQFF TGTGCCAGCACCCGGGGGGAGGGCCCCTACAATGAGCAGTTCTTC TRBV7-8 - TRBD2 TRBJ2-1
CARGGGGHNSPLHF TGTGCCCGCGGGGGCGGGGGGCACAATTCACCCCTCCACTTT TRBV3-1/TRBV3-2 - - TRBJ1-6
CSAMRGQTQYF TGCAGTGCTATGAGGGGGCAGACCCAGTACTTC TRBV20-1 - TRBD1 TRBJ2-5
CAWSVCTGNGQPQHF TGTGCCTGGAGCGTCTGCACAGGGAATGGTCAGCCCCAGCATTTT TRBV30 - - TRBJ1-5
CASSTILADPPYEQYF TGTGCCAGCAGCACAATACTAGCGGACCCCCCCTACGAGCAGTACTTC TRBV11-2 - TRBD2 TRBJ2-7
CASSKEGNTIYF TGTGCCAGTAGTAAGGAGGGAAACACCATATATTTT TRBV19 few - TRBJ1-3
CASSVADGTSGRGEQFF TGTGCCAGCAGCGTAGCTGATGGGACTAGCGGAAGGGGTGAGCAGTTCTTC TRBV9 - TRBD2 TRBJ2-1